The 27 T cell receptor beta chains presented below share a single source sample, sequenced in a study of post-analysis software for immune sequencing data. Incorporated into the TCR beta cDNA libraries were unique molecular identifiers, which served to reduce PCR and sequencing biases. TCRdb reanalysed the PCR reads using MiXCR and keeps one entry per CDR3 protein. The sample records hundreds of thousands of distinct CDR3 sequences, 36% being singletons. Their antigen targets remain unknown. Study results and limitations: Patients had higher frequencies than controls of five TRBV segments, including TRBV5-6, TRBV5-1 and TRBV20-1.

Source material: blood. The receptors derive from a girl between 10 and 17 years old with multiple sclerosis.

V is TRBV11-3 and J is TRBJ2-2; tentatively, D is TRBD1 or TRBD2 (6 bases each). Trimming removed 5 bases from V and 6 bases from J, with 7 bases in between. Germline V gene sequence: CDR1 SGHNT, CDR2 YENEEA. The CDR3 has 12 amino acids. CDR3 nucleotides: TGTGCCAGCAGCCGGGGGCCCGGGGAGCTGTTTTTT. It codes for CASSRGPGELFF.

The chain's CDR3 is CASRGLAASRGELFF. CDR3 bases: TGTGCCAGTAGGGGACTAGCGGCTAGTAGGGGGGAGCTGTTTTTT. The chain recombines TRBV19 with TRBJ2-2; TRBD2 matches at 11 bases. The length of the CDR3 is 15 residues. Germline V gives CDR1 LNHDA, CDR2 SQIVND (reference sequence). V lost 6 bases to trimming and J lost 8 bases; unmatched junction nucleotides: 8.

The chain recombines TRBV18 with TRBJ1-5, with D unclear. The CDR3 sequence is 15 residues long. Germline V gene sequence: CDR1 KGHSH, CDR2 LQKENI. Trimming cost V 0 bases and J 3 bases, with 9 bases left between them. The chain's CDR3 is CASSPPSRNNQPQHF. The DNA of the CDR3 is TGTGCCAGCTCACCACCCAGCAGAAACAATCAGCCCCAGCATTTT.

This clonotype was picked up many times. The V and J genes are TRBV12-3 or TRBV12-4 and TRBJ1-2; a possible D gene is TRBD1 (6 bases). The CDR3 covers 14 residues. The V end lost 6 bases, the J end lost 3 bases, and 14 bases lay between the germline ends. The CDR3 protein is CASRPTGLHYGYTF. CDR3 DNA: TGTGCCAGCAGGCCAACAGGGCTCCACTATGGCTACACCTTC.

CDR3 bases: TGTGCCAGCAGTTCCATCGGACGGGGGGTCGTTCACGAGCAGTACTTC. It is translated as CASSSIGRGVVHEQYF. This chain links TRBV28 with TRBJ2-5; 7 nucleotides match TRBD2. The J call is uncertain, as TRBJ2-7 better fits the DNA end. The germline gives CDR1 MDHEN, CDR2 SYDVKM. The CDR3 contains 16 residues.

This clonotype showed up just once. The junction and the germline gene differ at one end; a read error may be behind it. CDR3 residues: CASSQTTAQQWGCTF. The CDR3, as DNA: TGTGCCAGCAGCCAGACCACCGCACAACAGTGGGGCTGCACCTTC. V gene TRBV4-2 combines with J gene TRBJ1-2; possible D gene TRBD1, 5 bases. Per the germline V gene, CDR1 is LGHNA and CDR2 is YNFKEQ. The length of the CDR3 is 15 residues.

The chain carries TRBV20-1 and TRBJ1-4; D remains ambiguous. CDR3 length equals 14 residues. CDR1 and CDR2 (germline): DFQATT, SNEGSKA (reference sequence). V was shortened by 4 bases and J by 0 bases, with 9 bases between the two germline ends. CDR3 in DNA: TGCAGTGCTACCCCCGTGACAACTAATGAAAAACTGTTTTTT. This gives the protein CSATPVTTNEKLFF.

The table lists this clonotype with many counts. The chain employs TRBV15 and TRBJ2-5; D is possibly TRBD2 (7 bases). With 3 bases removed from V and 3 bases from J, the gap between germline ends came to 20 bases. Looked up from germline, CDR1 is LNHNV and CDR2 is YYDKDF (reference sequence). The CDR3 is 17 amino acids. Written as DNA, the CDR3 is TGTGCCACCAGCAGGGGTGAGGGGGACTATAAGGAAGAGACCCAGTACTTC. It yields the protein CATSRGEGDYKEETQYF.

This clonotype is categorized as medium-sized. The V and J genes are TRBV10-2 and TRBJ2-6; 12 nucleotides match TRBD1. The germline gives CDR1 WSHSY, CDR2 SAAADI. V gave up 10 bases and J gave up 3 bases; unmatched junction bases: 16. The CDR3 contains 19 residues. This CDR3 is CATRTRPGQGAHGANVLTF. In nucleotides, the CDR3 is TGCGCCACACGAACCAGACCGGGACAGGGGGCCCATGGGGCCAACGTCCTGACTTTC.

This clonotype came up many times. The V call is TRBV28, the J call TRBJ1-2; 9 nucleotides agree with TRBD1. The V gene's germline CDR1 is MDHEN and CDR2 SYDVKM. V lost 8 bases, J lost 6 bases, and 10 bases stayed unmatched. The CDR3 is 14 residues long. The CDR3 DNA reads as TGTGCCAGCTTTATTGACAGGGGGATTCATGGCTACACCTTC. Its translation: CASFIDRGIHGYTF.

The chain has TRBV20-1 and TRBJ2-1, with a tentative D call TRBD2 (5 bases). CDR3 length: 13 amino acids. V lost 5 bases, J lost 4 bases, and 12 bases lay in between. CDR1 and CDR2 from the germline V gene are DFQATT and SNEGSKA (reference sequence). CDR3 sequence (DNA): TGCAGTGCTTTCGGGGTATCGTACAATGAGCAGTTCTTC. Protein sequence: CSAFGVSYNEQFF.

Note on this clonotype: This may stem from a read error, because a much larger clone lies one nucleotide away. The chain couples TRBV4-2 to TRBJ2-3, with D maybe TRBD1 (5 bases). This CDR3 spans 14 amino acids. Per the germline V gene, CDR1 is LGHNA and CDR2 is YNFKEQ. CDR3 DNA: TGTGCCAGCAGCCAATCCCGTAACACAGGTACGCAGTATTTT. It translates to CASSQSRNTGTQYF.

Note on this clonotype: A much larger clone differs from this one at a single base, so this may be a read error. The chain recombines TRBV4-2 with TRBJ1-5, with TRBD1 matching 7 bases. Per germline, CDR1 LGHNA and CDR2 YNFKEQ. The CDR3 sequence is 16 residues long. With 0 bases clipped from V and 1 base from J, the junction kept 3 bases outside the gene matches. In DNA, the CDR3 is TGTGCCAGCAGCCAAGACCCAGGGGGGAGCAATCAGCCCCAGCATTTT. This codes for CASSQDPGGSNQPQHF.

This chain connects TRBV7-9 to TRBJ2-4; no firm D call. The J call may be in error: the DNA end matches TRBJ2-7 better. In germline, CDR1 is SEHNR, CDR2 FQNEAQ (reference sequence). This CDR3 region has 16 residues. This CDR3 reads CASSPPGSLPTYEQYF. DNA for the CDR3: TGTGCCAGCAGCCCTCCCGGGTCCCTACCTACTTACGAGCAGTACTTC.

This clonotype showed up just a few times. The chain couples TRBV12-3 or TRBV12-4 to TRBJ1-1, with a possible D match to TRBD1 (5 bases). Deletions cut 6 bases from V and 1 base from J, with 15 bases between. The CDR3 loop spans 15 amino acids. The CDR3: CASSPPEGRNTEAFF. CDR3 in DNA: TGTGCCAGCAGCCCCCCGGAGGGGCGGAACACTGAAGCTTTCTTT.

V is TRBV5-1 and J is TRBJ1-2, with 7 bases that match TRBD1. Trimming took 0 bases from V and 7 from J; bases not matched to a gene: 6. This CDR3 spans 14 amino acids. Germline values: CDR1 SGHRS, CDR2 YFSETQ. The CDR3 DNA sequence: TGCGCCAGCAGCTTGGGACAGGGATTAGCTGGCTACACCTTC. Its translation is CASSLGQGLAGYTF.

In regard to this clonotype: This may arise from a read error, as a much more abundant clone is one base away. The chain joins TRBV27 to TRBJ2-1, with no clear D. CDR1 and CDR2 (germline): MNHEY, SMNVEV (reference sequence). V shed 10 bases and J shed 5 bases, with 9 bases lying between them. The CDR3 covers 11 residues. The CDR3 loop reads CATKRNNEQFF. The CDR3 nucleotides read TGTGCCACCAAAAGGAACAATGAGCAGTTCTTC.

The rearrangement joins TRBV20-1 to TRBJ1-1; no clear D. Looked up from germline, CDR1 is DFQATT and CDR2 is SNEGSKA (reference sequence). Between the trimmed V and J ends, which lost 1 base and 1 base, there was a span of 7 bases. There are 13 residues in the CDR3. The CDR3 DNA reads TGCAGTGCTAGAGGGACGAGGAACACTGAAGCTTTCTTT. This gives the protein CSARGTRNTEAFF.

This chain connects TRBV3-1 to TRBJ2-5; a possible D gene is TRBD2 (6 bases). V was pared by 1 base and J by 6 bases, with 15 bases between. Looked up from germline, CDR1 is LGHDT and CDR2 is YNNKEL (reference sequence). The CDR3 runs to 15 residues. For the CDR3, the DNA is TGTGCCAGCAGCCAAGGGCGGGACCCGCAACAGACCCAGTACTTC. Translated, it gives CASSQGRDPQQTQYF.

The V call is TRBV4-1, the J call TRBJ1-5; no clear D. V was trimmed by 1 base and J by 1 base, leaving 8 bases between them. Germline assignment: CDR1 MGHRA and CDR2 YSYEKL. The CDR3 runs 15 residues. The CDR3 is CASSQVGLSNQPQHF. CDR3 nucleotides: TGCGCCAGCAGCCAAGTGGGCCTAAGCAATCAGCCCCAGCATTTT.

DNA for the CDR3: TGTGCCAGCAGCTTAGTCAGGGCCGAAGTTAGTAATTCACCCCTCCACTTT. This encodes CASSLVRAEVSNSPLHF. The V and J genes are TRBV7-2 and TRBJ1-6; perhaps TRBD1 as D (5 bases). V lost 1 base to trimming and J lost 6 bases, with 16 bases between them. CDR1 is SGHTA and CDR2 is FQGNSA in the germline V gene. This CDR3 spans 17 amino acids.

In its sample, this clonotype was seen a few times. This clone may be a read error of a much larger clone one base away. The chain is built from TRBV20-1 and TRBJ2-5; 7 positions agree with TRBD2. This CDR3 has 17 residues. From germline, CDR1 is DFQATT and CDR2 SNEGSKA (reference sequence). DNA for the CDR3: TGCAGTGCTAGATCACCTCAAGCGGGAAGGACGGAAGAGGCCCAGTACTTC. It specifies CSARSPQAGRTEEAQYF.

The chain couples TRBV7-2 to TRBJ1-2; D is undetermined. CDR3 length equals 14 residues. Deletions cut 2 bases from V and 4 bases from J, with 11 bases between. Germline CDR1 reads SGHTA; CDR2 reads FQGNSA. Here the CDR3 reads CASSLSRYGYGYTF. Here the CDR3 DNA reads TGTGCCAGCAGCTTAAGCCGGTACGGCTATGGCTACACCTTC.

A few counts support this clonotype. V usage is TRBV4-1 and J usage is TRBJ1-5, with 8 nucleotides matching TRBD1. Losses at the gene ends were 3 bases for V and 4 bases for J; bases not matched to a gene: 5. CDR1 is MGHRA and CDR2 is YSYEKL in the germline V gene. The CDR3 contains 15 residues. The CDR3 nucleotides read TGCGCCAGCAGCCACCGACAGGGGCCTAATCAGCCCCAGCATTTT. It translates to CASSHRQGPNQPQHF.

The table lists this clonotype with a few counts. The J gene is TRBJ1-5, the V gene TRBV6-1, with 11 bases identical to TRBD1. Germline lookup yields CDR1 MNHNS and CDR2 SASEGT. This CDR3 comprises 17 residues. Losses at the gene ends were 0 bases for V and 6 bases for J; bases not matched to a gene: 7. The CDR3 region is CASSEAWDRGRSQPQHF. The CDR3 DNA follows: TGTGCCAGCAGTGAAGCATGGGACAGGGGGAGAAGTCAGCCCCAGCATTTT.

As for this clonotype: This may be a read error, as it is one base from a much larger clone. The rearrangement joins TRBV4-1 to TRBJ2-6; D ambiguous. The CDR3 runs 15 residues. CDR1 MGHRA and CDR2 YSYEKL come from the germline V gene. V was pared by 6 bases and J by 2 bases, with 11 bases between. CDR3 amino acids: CASSVGRPGANVLTF. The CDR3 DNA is TGCGCCAGCAGTGTCGGCAGACCTGGGGCCAACGTCCTGACTTTC.

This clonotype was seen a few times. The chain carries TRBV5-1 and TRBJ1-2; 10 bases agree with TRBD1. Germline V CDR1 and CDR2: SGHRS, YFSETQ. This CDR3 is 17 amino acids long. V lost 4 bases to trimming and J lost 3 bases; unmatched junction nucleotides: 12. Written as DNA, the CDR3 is TGCGCCAGCAGCACAATATTCTCTGGACAGGGGGACTATGGCTACACCTTC. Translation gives CASSTIFSGQGDYGYTF.